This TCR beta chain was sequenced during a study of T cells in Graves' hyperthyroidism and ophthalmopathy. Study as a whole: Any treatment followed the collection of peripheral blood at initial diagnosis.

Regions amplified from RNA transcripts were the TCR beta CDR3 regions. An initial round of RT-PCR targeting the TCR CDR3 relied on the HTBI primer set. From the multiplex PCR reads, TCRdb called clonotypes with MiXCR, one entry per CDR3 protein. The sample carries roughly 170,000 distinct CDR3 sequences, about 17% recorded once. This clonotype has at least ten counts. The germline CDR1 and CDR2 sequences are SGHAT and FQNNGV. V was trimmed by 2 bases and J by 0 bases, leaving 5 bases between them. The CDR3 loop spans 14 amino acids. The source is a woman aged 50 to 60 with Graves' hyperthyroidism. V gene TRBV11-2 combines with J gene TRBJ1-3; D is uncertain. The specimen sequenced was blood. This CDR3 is CASSLLNSGNTIYF. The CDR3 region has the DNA TGTGCCAGCAGCTTACTCAACTCTGGAAACACCATATATTTT.